This entry features one TCR beta chain sequence. This clonotype was detected only a few times. Which antigen it targets is not known. Base qualities are missing; no much larger clone stands one base away. Library construction relied on 5' RACE. The sequencer listed for this sample is Illumina HiSeq 2500. A second 7 to 11 cycle PCR used a sample-barcoded 5' primer and a J-beta primer mix. Each TCR beta cDNA molecule received a unique molecular identifier from a template-switch 5' adaptor carrying 12 random nucleotides. Each sample yielded at least 3 million CDR3-containing paired-end reads. First-strand cDNA was synthesized from all RNA with the Mint cDNA synthesis kit, primed by a TRBC-specific oligonucleotide. After uracil-DNA glycosylase treatment, a first 18-cycle PCR used universal primers M1SS and BC2_uni_R on all cDNA. Under the source paper's analysis protocol: Normalization of each sample was performed by random selection of 1 million high-quality reads, each carrying a distinct molecular identifier. Reads with shared molecular identifiers were discarded instead of being binned into consensus sequences. MiTCR, run with a Q25 quality threshold and the strictest error-elimination algorithm, handled CDR3 identification, clonotype clustering and error correction. A nonparametric unseen species model using Euler transformation provided a lower-bound estimate of total TCR beta diversity. Through fastp at Q25 and MiXCR, TCRdb rebuilt clones from the public reads, retaining in-frame beta chains. Rows are combined by CDR3 protein, so each entry shows the most common genes and DNA. The V and J calls were determined by TCRdb, not by the authors. This sample comprises around 1,000,000 distinct CDR3 sequences, less than 25% of them detected only once. Around 0.75% of the sample is in the top ten clones.

The 39 donors, aged about 6 to 90 years, were systemically healthy Caucasian individuals from Russia. Around 9.9 milliliters of peripheral blood were collected from each donor into EDTA-treated Vacutainer tubes. Ficoll-Paque density-gradient centrifugation was used to isolate PBMCs, with at least 6 million per sample. Total RNA, at least 6 micrograms per sample, was extracted from PBMCs with Trizol reagent. The percentages of naive CD45RAhigh/CD27high T cells were determined by flow cytometry on a PBMC aliquot from every donor. The data were taken from a study of blood T cells in healthy people across ages (dated by TCRdb to the mid-2010s). About the investigation overall: In model experiments, template switching captured about one uniquely barcoded TCR beta cDNA molecule for every two T cells. The study measured age-related changes in TCR beta repertoire diversity using deep sequencing normalized with unique cDNA molecular identifiers. Four age groups were formed from the donors: young (average about 15 years), middle-aged (approximately 39), aged (approximately 60) and long-lived (roughly 81). Two additional independent replicas of 1 million unique cDNA reads from the same blood draw were analyzed for two donors (one aged 18 to 29 and one aged 80 or older). Beyond this particular receptor, the publication reports: As age increased, observed TCR beta diversity per million T cells dropped in a roughly linear way, and a significant reduction was already evident by age 40. Compared with the aged group, the long-lived group had more naive CD4+ T cells, fewer expanded clones and increased TCR diversity, a pattern suggesting age selection. The percentage of naive T cells measured by flow cytometry correlated strongly with observed TCR beta diversity. Total diversity estimates from one million sequenced T cells were considered lower bounds and underestimates. Bulk unsorted PBMC profiling prevented conclusive comparison of naive and antigen-experienced compartments. Donor CMV infection status was unknown, potentially confounding age-related changes in expanded clonotypes.

From the cysteine through the phenylalanine, the CDR3 covers 18 amino acids. Here the CDR3 DNA is all that survives: 54 bases in frame from base 1. The V end gives up 4 bases and the J end 5 bases, leaving 15 bases in the junction not matched to a gene. CDR1 and CDR2 are drawn from the germline V gene (reference sequence): LGHDT, YNNKEL. The sample was also reused in another study, on T cells of mothers and their children. The second source states: The donors were nine systemically healthy Caucasian individuals, made up of three mothers and their six children. cDNA synthesis used all of the extracted RNA, with roughly 1.5 ug of RNA in each 15 ul reaction. In the second PCR, sample barcodes and 2-4 random nucleotides were introduced via the M1S primer. More than 8 million TCR beta CDR3 reads were obtained from each mother, and some 3.2 million reads were obtained from each child. Thymic selection similarly shapes TCR recombination output in related and unrelated pairs, with minor effect from inherited differences. Related mother-child pairs always showed normalized repertoire overlap that was slightly higher than in unrelated mother-child pairs, though the difference was never significant. Persistent microchimeric T cell clones were not detected, at a sensitivity of around 100 clones per million clonotypes. In the study, deep NGS was used to compare the TCR beta repertoires of mothers and children, and features distinguishing related mother-child pairs from unrelated individuals were sought. On average, the children were about 10 +/- 4 years old, while the mothers were about 38 +/- 4 years old. After adapters were ligated using NEBNext reagents, the libraries underwent 100+100 nt paired-end sequencing on an Illumina HiSeq 2000. To prevent cross-contamination, the mother and child libraries were prepared a month apart and were sequenced in separate runs. For each donor, somewhere between roughly 450,000 and 2,200,000 distinct TCR beta clonotypes were identified. Naive TCR beta clonotypes were estimated from low-frequency clonotypes matched to each donor's FACS-determined naive share, without sorting.

This receptor chain uses TRBV3-1 and TRBJ2-1, and 9 bases in between align with TRBD2. The receptor was isolated from a girl between 2 and 10 years old in good health. The sequenced sample consisted of blood. The DNA is TGTGCCAGCAGCCCCGCCTCCTCCTTAGCGGGAGCCCACAATGAGCAGTTCTTC. This encodes CASSPASSLAGAHNEQFF.